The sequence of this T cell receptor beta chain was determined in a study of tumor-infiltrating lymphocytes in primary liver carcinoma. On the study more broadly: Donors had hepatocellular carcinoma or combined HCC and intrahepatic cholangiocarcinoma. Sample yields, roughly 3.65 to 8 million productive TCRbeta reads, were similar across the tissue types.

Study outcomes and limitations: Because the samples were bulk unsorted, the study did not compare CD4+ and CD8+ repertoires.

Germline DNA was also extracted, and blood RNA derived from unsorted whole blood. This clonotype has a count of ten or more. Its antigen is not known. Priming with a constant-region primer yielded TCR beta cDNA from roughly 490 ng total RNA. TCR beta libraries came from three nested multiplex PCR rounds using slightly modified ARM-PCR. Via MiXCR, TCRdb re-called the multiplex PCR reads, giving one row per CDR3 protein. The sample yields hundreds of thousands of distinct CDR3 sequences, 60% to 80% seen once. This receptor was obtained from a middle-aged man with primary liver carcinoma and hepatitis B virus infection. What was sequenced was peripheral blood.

In DNA form, the CDR3 reads TGTGCCAGCAGCTATACCGGGACAGGAGGCAAAAACATTCAGTACTTC. As protein: CASSYTGTGGKNIQYF. The V gene is TRBV11-2, the J gene TRBJ2-4, with 8 bases lining up with TRBD1. V lost 4 bases, J lost 3 bases, and 8 bases stayed unmatched. This CDR3 spans 16 amino acids. Per germline, CDR1 SGHAT and CDR2 FQNNGV.